This T cell receptor beta chain was documented in a study of blood T cell repertoires in COVID-19. Study overall: Acute-phase and convalescent COVID-19 samples originated in the United States, Italy and Spain. Sample material is recorded as cDNA or gDNA derived from T cells, B-cell-depleted T cells, or PBMCs.

How the authors handled the data: Reference gene primer amplification gave nucleated cell count estimates. Here immunoSEQ multiplex PCR was the method, and the copy in TCRdb shows in-frame clones only, minus some. V, J and clone size reflect that table, while D and trimming were determined from the DNA. The table lists 70,000 to 75,000 clones, 88% of them singletons, with under 6% in the top ten. The CDR3 runs to 12 residues. The V and J ends lost 5 bases and 6 bases, in that order; junction bases with no gene match: 4. Germline CDR1 SGHDT, CDR2 YYEEEE. This chain joins TRBV5-6 and TRBJ1-2; 7 nucleotides line up with TRBD1. Sequencing was performed on peripheral blood. The source of this sequence is a human donor in a cohort sampled during active COVID-19. In nucleotides, the CDR3 is TGTGCCAGCAGGCGGACAGGCGATGGCTACACCTTC. Protein: CASRRTGDGYTF.